The 10 T cell receptor beta chains reported below all come from one sample, sequenced in a study of blood T cell repertoires in COVID-19. Measured with immunoSEQ multiplex PCR; TCRdb has only the in-frame clones, and not every one. In the table there are approximately 180,000 clones, about 87% of which are singletons. The source material was peripheral blood. The receptors stem from a man aged 40-55 years with active or convalescent COVID-19.

This chain uses TRBV5-4 with TRBJ1-2; no firm D call. Germline loops: CDR1 SGHNT, CDR2 YYREEE (reference sequence). V dropped 0 bases and J dropped 10 bases, with 7 bases sitting between them. The CDR3 has 11 residues. The CDR3 here is CASSLDLYYTF. Here the CDR3 DNA reads TGTGCCAGCAGCTTGGACCTATACTACACCTTC.

The V call is TRBV4-2, the J call TRBJ2-5, with D perhaps matching TRBD2 (7 bases). Trimming left V 3 bases short and J 2 bases short, with 19 bases between. Germline values: CDR1 LGHNA, CDR2 YNFKEQ. The length of the CDR3 is 17 residues. The CDR3 bases are TGTGCCAGCAGCCAGGAGGGGGGCGGGGGACTACAAGAGACCCAGTACTTC. It translates to CASSQEGGGGLQETQYF.

This clone was detected a few times. CDR3 in amino acids: CASSLGGLTGELFF. CDR3 nucleotides: TGTGCCAGCAGCTTAGGGGGCTTGACCGGGGAGCTGTTTTTT. The J gene is TRBJ2-2, the V gene TRBV7-3; D might be TRBD1 (6 bases). The CDR3 sequence is 14 residues long. V lost 2 bases and J lost 5, with 9 bases in between. CDR1 SGHTA and CDR2 FQGTGA come from the germline V gene.

The chain links TRBV6-2 or TRBV6-3 to TRBJ2-5; the match to TRBD2 covers 8 bases. Looked up from germline, CDR1 is MNHEY and CDR2 is SVGEGT. V was clipped by 2 bases and J by 0 bases; unmatched bases: 8. CDR3 length: 17 residues. The CDR3 DNA reads as TGTGCCAGCAGTTACAAGGGCGGGGGGAACTACCAAGAGACCCAGTACTTC. It codes for CASSYKGGGNYQETQYF.

The chain couples TRBV13 to TRBJ1-2, with 9 bases aligning to TRBD1. J was trimmed by 4 bases and V by 0 bases; bases with no gene match: 6. CDR3 length equals 16 residues. Germline V gives CDR1 PRHDT, CDR2 FYEKMQ (reference sequence). The CDR3 spells CASSLGGQGDSYGYTF. CDR3 sequence (DNA): TGTGCCAGCAGCTTAGGGGGACAGGGTGATTCCTATGGCTACACCTTC.

V gene TRBV30 combines with J gene TRBJ1-6; 7 bases agree with TRBD1. V shed 3 bases and J 3 bases; nucleotides not matched to a gene: 5. CDR1 and CDR2 (germline): GTSNPN, SVGIG (reference sequence). The CDR3 has 15 amino acids. CDR3 amino acids: CAWSGTALYNSPLHF. The CDR3 DNA reads TGTGCCTGGAGCGGGACAGCCCTCTATAATTCACCCCTCCACTTT.

This clone was detected only once. This chain connects TRBV11-1 to TRBJ1-1, with D possibly matching TRBD1 (5 bases). Germline V lookup: CDR1 SGHAT, CDR2 FQDESV (reference sequence). V lost 5 bases and J 5 bases, leaving 12 bases between the germline ends. The CDR3 consists of 13 residues. The CDR3 reads CASSPRGDTEAFF. CDR3 bases: TGTGCCAGCAGCCCCCGGGGGGATACTGAAGCTTTCTTT.

This rearrangement joins TRBV10-3 to TRBJ2-3; TRBD1 is a possible D gene (5 bases). Germline loops: CDR1 ENHRY, CDR2 SYGVKD. V lost 2 bases and J lost 0, with 9 bases in between. The CDR3 totals 15 residues. CDR3 residues: CAISEDSASTDTQYF. CDR3 DNA: TGTGCCATCAGTGAGGACAGCGCCAGCACAGATACGCAGTATTTT.

In regard to this clone: A junction boundary mismatches the germline segment, possibly from a read error. This chain connects TRBV7-7 to TRBJ1-2; D is uncertain. The germline gives CDR1 SSHAT, CDR2 FNYEAQ (reference sequence). CDR3 length: 14 amino acids. CDR3 sequence: CASSPIPADYGYTF. CDR3 sequence (DNA): TGTGCTAGCAGCCCAATCCCAGCGGACTATGGCTACACCTTC.

This clone was recorded only once. V is TRBV5-5 and J is TRBJ2-4; 7 bases fit TRBD1. The V gene end was trimmed by 2 bases and the J gene end by 9 bases; junction bases not matched to a gene: 5. The CDR3 runs to 13 residues. Germline-derived CDR1 and CDR2 are SGHKS and YYEKEE (reference sequence). CDR3 nucleotides: TGTGCCAGCAGCTTCGGGGACAGTTCCATTCAGTACTTC. Protein: CASSFGDSSIQYF.